The clone carrying this T cell receptor beta chain was observed a single time. The repertoire was sequenced with immunoSEQ multiplex PCR; TCRdb's copy has only in-frame clones and lacks some. The repertoire holds approximately 12,000 clones, with roughly 71% as singletons. Germline values: CDR1 MDHEN, CDR2 SYDVKM. The junction had 2 bases not matched to a gene; V was cut back by 3 bases and J by 4 bases. The CDR3 runs to 13 residues. This sample was taken from a study of OX40 agonist ivuxolimab in advanced cancers. Sequences were derived from CD4+ or CD8+ T cells sorted from blood, sampled in a trial of the OX40 agonist ivuxolimab. This receptor was taken from an adult with an advanced solid tumor such as melanoma, head and neck, liver or kidney cancer. This chain connects TRBV28 to TRBJ2-7, with TRBD2 matching over 8 bases. The CDR3 DNA reads as TGTGCCAGCAGTTTGGGACTAGGTTACGAGCAGTACTTC. Translation gives CASSLGLGYEQYF.